This is a list of T cell receptor beta chains from one sample in a study of T cells in localized non-small cell lung cancer. Using immunoSEQ multiplex PCR, the repertoire was profiled, and TCRdb retains in-frame clones only, with some absent. This sample yields about 40,000 clones, of which around 86% are seen a single time; under 7.5% belongs to the top ten. This sample comprised peripheral blood mononuclear cells, obtained before any cancer treatment. Receptor source: a male donor aged 60 or over with stage II lung adenocarcinoma. CDR3s include the opening cysteine and the closing phenylalanine or tryptophan. The order of the fields is V gene, D gene, clone size, J gene, CDR3 DNA, CDR3 protein. A D gene is named only where the DNA matches it firmly. Clone size, where shown, is once, few, many, or a class for clones that have expanded.

TRBV18,.,.,TRBJ1-2,TGTGCCAGCTCACCACCGAACGTTGGCACCTTATCGTATGGCTACACCTTC,CASSPPNVGTLSYGYTF
TRBV7-8,.,.,TRBJ1-1,TGTGCCAGCAGCTTAGCGGGGGGGAGTGCTGAAGCTTTCTTT,CASSLAGGSAEAFF
TRBV7-8,.,.,TRBJ1-1,TGTGCCAGCAGACTACGAGGGGGTAAGGACACTGAAGCTTTCTTT,CASRLRGGKDTEAFF
TRBV28,TRBD1,.,TRBJ1-5,TGTGCCAGCAGTTTCTCGCCGGACAGGCCTAGATCGCCCCAGCATTTT,CASSFSPDRPRSPQHF
TRBV6-1,.,.,TRBJ2-2,TGTGCCAGCCTATCGCGGCGGCAGAACACCGGGGAGCTGTTTTTT,CASLSRRQNTGELFF
TRBV30,.,.,TRBJ1-4,TGTGCCTGGAGTCGGGGTTTGACTAATGAAAAACTGTTTTTT,CAWSRGLTNEKLFF
TRBV2,TRBD2,.,TRBJ2-1,TGTGCCAGCCCTAGCGGGAGTGCCTACAATGAGCAGTTCTTC,CASPSGSAYNEQFF
TRBV11-2,.,few,TRBJ1-2,TGTGCCAGCAGCTTAGACAGGAGGACGGATGGCTACACCTTC,CASSLDRRTDGYTF
TRBV7-6,.,.,TRBJ2-7,TGTGCCAGCAGCTTGGTGGGAGGATACGAGCAGTACTTC,CASSLVGGYEQYF
TRBV13,TRBD1,.,TRBJ2-3,TGTGCCAGCAGCCCGAAGGGTGGGACAGGGGATGTGGATACGCAGTATTTT,CASSPKGGTGDVDTQYF
TRBV18,.,.,TRBJ1-1,TGTGCCAGCTCACTTAACGAAATGAACACTGAAGCTTTCTTT,CASSLNEMNTEAFF
TRBV7-2,TRBD1,.,TRBJ2-2,TGTGCCAGCAGCTTCCCCAGGACAGGGAACACCGGGGAGCTGTTTTTT,CASSFPRTGNTGELFF
TRBV5-4,.,few,TRBJ2-2,TGTGCCAGCAGCTTGGCCGCTGGGGACACCGGGGAGCTGTTTTTT,CASSLAAGDTGELFF
TRBV27,.,.,TRBJ1-1,TGTGCCAGCCGGGGGACGGCTGGGAGAAACACTGAAGCTTTCTTT,CASRGTAGRNTEAFF
TRBV6-6,.,.,TRBJ2-5,TGTGCCAGCAGTTACTCGAATAGACAAGAGACCCAGTACTTC,CASSYSNRQETQYF
TRBV20-1,.,.,TRBJ2-1,TGCAGGGTCCGGGGTGAGCAGTTCTTC,CRVRGEQFF
TRBV7-2,.,once,TRBJ2-2,TGTGCCAGCACGCTTCGCCACGGGGTTACCACCGGGGAGCTGTTTTTT,CASTLRHGVTTGELFF